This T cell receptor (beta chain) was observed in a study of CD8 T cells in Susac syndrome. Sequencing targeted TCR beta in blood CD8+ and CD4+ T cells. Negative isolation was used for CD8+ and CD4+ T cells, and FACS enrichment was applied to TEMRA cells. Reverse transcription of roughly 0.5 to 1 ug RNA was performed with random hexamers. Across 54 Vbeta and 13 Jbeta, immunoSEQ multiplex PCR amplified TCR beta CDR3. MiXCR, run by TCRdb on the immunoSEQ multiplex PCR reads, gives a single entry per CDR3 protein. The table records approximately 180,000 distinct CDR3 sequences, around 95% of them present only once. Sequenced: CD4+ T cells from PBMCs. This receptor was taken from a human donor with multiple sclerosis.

The CDR3 coding sequence is TGTGCCAGCAGCTGGGGACAAGGGCCCGTATTCACAGATACGCAGTATTTT. Protein product: CASSWGQGPVFTDTQYF. This chain links TRBV7-2 with TRBJ2-3; weak D call: TRBD1 (6 bases). Trimming shortened V by 4 bases and J by 2 bases, and 19 bases separated the two germline ends. Germline assignment: CDR1 SGHTA and CDR2 FQGNSA. This CDR3 region has 17 residues.